A single T cell receptor (beta chain) is shown here with its context. Assay: immunoSEQ multiplex PCR; the TCRdb copy retains only in-frame clones and omits some. The sample consists of around 180,000 clones, roughly 88% of them appearing once. This specimen belongs to a study of blood T cell repertoires in COVID-19. Study-level information: Sample material is recorded as cDNA or gDNA derived from T cells, B-cell-depleted T cells, or PBMCs.

Germline assignment: CDR1 SGHNT and CDR2 YENEEA. This CDR3 has 16 residues. The V end was cut by 2 bases, the J end by 9 bases, with 20 bases between. The sequencing input was peripheral blood. The chain carries TRBV11-3 and TRBJ2-1; D remains unclear. This clonotype was obtained from a woman in her twenties or thirties with acute or convalescent COVID-19. CDR3 in DNA: TGTGCCAGCAGCTTAAATGTTAGAAAGGTGGCGGCTGAGCAGTTCTTC. Its translation is CASSLNVRKVAAEQFF.